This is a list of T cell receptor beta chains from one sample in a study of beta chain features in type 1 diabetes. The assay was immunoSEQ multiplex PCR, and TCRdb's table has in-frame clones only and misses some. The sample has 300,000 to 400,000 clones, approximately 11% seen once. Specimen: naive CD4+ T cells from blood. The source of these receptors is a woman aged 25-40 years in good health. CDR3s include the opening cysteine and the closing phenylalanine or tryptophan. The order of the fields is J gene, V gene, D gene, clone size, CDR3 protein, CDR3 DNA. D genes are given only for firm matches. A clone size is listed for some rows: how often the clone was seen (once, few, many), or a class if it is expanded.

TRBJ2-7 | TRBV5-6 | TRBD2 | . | CASKTSGDGTSYEQYF | TGTGCCAGCAAGACCAGCGGGGATGGAACTTCCTACGAGCAGTACTTC
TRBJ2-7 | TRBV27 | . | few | CASSLGEDYEQYF | TGTGCCAGCAGTCTCGGGGAGGACTACGAGCAGTACTTC
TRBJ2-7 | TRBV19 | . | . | CASDGNYEQYF | TGTGCCAGCGACGGGAACTACGAGCAGTACTTC
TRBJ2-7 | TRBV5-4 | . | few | CASSLATSSYEQYF | TGTGCCAGCAGCTTGGCCACTAGCTCCTACGAGCAGTACTTC
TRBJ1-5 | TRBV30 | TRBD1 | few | CAWSAGGQPQHF | TGTGCCTGGAGTGCAGGGGGTCAGCCCCAGCATTTT
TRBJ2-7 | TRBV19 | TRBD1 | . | CASSMTGRLEQYF | TGTGCCAGTAGTATGACAGGGCGGCTCGAGCAGTACTTC
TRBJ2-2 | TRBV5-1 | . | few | CASSLEGVLNTGELFF | TGCGCCAGCAGCTTGGAAGGGGTGTTAAACACCGGGGAGCTGTTTTTT
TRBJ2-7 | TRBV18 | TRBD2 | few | CASSRRGTSGDWEQYF | TGTGCCAGCTCACGCCGGGGGACTAGCGGGGATTGGGAGCAGTACTTC
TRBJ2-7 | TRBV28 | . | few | CASSLGGYEQYF | TGTGCCAGCAGCCTAGGGGGCTACGAGCAGTACTTC
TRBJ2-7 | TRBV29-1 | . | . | CSVEYLGGTSYEQYF | TGCAGCGTTGAGTATCTGGGCGGGACCTCGTACGAGCAGTACTTC
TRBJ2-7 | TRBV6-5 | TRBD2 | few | CASSYPSGGVDYEQYF | TGTGCCAGCAGTTACCCGAGTGGGGGGGTCGACTACGAGCAGTACTTC
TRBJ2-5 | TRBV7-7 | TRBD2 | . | CASSPIAGVPETQYF | TGTGCTAGCAGCCCGATAGCGGGAGTCCCGGAGACCCAGTACTTC
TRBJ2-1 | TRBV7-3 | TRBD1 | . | CASSPGTEYNEQFF | TGTGCCAGCAGCCCCGGGACAGAATACAATGAGCAGTTCTTC
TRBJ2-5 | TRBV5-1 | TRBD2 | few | CASSTGTKETQYF | TGCGCCAGCAGTACCGGGACTAAAGAGACCCAGTACTTC
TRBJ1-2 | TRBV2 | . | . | CASSESLTGGGYTF | TGTGCCAGCAGTGAAAGTCTGACAGGAGGTGGCTACACCTTC